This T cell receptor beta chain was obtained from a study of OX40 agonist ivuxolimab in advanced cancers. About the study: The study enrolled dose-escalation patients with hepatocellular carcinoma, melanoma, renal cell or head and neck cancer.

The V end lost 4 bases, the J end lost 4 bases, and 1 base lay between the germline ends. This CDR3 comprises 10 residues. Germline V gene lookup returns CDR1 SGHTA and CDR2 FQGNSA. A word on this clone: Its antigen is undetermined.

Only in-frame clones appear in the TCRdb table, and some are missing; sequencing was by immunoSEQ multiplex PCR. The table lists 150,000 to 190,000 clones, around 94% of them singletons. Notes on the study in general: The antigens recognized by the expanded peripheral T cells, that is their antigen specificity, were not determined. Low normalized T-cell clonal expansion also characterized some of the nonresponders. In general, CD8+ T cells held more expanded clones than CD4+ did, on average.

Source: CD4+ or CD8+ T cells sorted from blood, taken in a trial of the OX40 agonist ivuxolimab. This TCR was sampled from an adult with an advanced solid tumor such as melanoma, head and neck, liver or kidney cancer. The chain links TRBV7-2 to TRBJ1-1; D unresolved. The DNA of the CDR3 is TGTGCCAGCAGCTCCACTGAAGCTTTCTTT. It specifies CASSSTEAFF. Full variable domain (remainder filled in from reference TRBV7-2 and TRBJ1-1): GAGVSQSPSNKVTEKGKDVELRCDPISGHTALYWYRQSLGQGLEFLIYFQGNSAPDKSGLPSDRFSAERTGGSVSTLTIQRTQQEDSAVYLCASSSTEAFFGQGTRLTVV.